A selection of T cell receptor beta chains follows, all from one sample in a study of shared clonotypes between healthy human individuals. Here immunoSEQ multiplex PCR was the method, and the copy in TCRdb shows in-frame clones only, minus some. The data contain about 1.1 million clones, approximately 78% of them singletons. Sequenced input: memory CD4+ T cells from PBMCs. These receptors were collected from a man younger than 35 in good health. Some clones in this sample may be carry-over from other donors' samples. Each CDR3 is given with its conserved first and last residue. A D gene is named only where the DNA matches it firmly. The size of a clone is reported for some rows only, either as once, few or many, or as a class for expanded clones.

v_gene: TRBV28
j_gene: TRBJ1-2
d_gene: -
abundance: -
CDR3aa: CASSLNSNYGYTF
CDR3nt: TGTGCCAGCAGCCTAAATTCTAACTATGGCTACACCTTC

v_gene: TRBV7-7
j_gene: TRBJ2-1
d_gene: TRBD2
abundance: -
CDR3aa: CASSSGSGRAGEQFF
CDR3nt: TGTGCCAGCAGCTCCGGAAGCGGGAGGGCCGGTGAGCAGTTCTTC

v_gene: TRBV4-1
j_gene: TRBJ1-2
d_gene: -
abundance: once
CDR3aa: CASSQPREGLYGYTF
CDR3nt: TGCGCCAGCAGCCAACCTAGGGAAGGTCTCTATGGCTACACCTTC

v_gene: TRBV9
j_gene: TRBJ2-3
d_gene: TRBD1
abundance: -
CDR3aa: CASSPGTGGTDTQYF
CDR3nt: TGTGCCAGCAGCCCGGGGACAGGGGGCACAGATACGCAGTATTTT

v_gene: TRBV5-4
j_gene: TRBJ2-1
d_gene: TRBD2
abundance: -
CDR3aa: CASSLDGTTYNEQFF
CDR3nt: TGTGCCAGCAGCTTGGATGGGACTACCTACAATGAGCAGTTCTTC

v_gene: TRBV7-8
j_gene: TRBJ2-7
d_gene: -
abundance: -
CDR3aa: CASSLDYIAATYEQYF
CDR3nt: TGTGCCAGCAGCTTAGATTACATAGCGGCGACCTACGAGCAGTACTTC

v_gene: TRBV29-1
j_gene: TRBJ2-5
d_gene: -
abundance: -
CDR3aa: CSVDRGSVKETQYF
CDR3nt: TGCAGCGTTGATAGAGGGTCGGTTAAAGAGACCCAGTACTTC

v_gene: TRBV18
j_gene: TRBJ2-7
d_gene: -
abundance: -
CDR3aa: CASSLTGITTYEQYF
CDR3nt: TGTGCCAGCTCGTTAACAGGGATTACTACCTACGAGCAGTACTTC

v_gene: TRBV2
j_gene: TRBJ1-2
d_gene: TRBD1
abundance: -
CDR3aa: CASSLGRGDYGYTF
CDR3nt: TGTGCCAGCAGTCTAGGCAGGGGGGACTATGGCTACACCTTC

v_gene: TRBV27
j_gene: TRBJ2-7
d_gene: TRBD1
abundance: -
CDR3aa: CASSPLRDRDEQYF
CDR3nt: TGTGCCAGCAGTCCACTCCGGGACAGGGACGAGCAGTACTTC

v_gene: TRBV7-2
j_gene: TRBJ2-1
d_gene: TRBD2
abundance: -
CDR3aa: CASSSRLAGAHEQFF
CDR3nt: TGTGCCAGCAGCTCCCGACTAGCGGGAGCCCATGAGCAGTTCTTC

v_gene: TRBV5-6
j_gene: TRBJ1-1
d_gene: -
abundance: -
CDR3aa: CASSSPGGGWDTEAFF
CDR3nt: TGTGCCAGCAGCTCACCCGGAGGAGGGTGGGACACTGAAGCTTTCTTT

v_gene: TRBV28
j_gene: TRBJ2-3
d_gene: -
abundance: -
CDR3aa: CASSPLGASTDTQYF
CDR3nt: TGTGCCAGCAGTCCGCTAGGGGCGAGCACAGATACGCAGTATTTT

v_gene: TRBV6-5
j_gene: TRBJ2-1
d_gene: -
abundance: -
CDR3aa: CASSYSRVAGDNEQFF
CDR3nt: TGTGCCAGCAGTTACTCGAGGGTCGCAGGGGACAATGAGCAGTTCTTC

v_gene: TRBV7-2
j_gene: TRBJ1-2
d_gene: -
abundance: -
CDR3aa: CASSPQQGYGYTF
CDR3nt: TGTGCCAGCAGCCCTCAACAGGGATACGGCTACACCTTC

v_gene: TRBV25-1
j_gene: TRBJ1-2
d_gene: TRBD1
abundance: -
CDR3aa: CASSEGGQGDYGYTF
CDR3nt: TGTGCCAGCAGTGAGGGGGGACAGGGGGACTATGGCTACACCTTC

v_gene: TRBV4-2
j_gene: TRBJ2-1
d_gene: TRBD2
abundance: once
CDR3aa: CASSQDRTSGIYNEQFF
CDR3nt: TGTGCCAGCAGCCAGGATCGGACTAGCGGGATCTACAATGAGCAGTTCTTC

v_gene: TRBV28
j_gene: TRBJ2-7
d_gene: TRBD2
abundance: -
CDR3aa: CASRYAGGPSYEQYF
CDR3nt: TGTGCCAGCAGATATGCGGGAGGGCCTTCCTACGAGCAGTACTTC

v_gene: TRBV5-5
j_gene: TRBJ1-4
d_gene: -
abundance: -
CDR3aa: CASSLPSRDPGKLFF
CDR3nt: TGTGCCAGCAGCTTGCCTTCACGGGACCCCGGAAAACTGTTTTTT

v_gene: TRBV5-1
j_gene: TRBJ2-7
d_gene: TRBD1
abundance: -
CDR3aa: CASSLTAGGIRYEQYF
CDR3nt: TGCGCCAGCAGCTTGACCGCAGGGGGTATCAGATACGAGCAGTACTTC

v_gene: TRBV28
j_gene: TRBJ1-2
d_gene: -
abundance: -
CDR3aa: CASSSTGQQSYGYTF
CDR3nt: TGTGCCAGCAGCAGCACCGGACAGCAGTCCTATGGCTACACCTTC

v_gene: TRBV5-4
j_gene: TRBJ1-1
d_gene: TRBD1
abundance: -
CDR3aa: CASSPPGTGYTEAFF
CDR3nt: TGTGCCAGCAGCCCCCCCGGGACAGGCTACACTGAAGCTTTCTTT

v_gene: TRBV5-4
j_gene: TRBJ1-4
d_gene: -
abundance: -
CDR3aa: CASSWGRMNEKLFF
CDR3nt: TGTGCCAGCAGCTGGGGACGGATGAATGAAAAACTGTTTTTT

v_gene: TRBV16
j_gene: TRBJ2-7
d_gene: -
abundance: -
CDR3aa: CASSQSVYEQYF
CDR3nt: TGTGCCAGCAGCCAGTCAGTTTACGAGCAGTACTTC

v_gene: TRBV5-1
j_gene: TRBJ1-4
d_gene: TRBD1
abundance: few
CDR3aa: CASSLGQGAHPEKLFF
CDR3nt: TGCGCCAGCAGCTTGGGACAGGGGGCGCATCCTGAAAAACTGTTTTTT

v_gene: TRBV29-1
j_gene: TRBJ2-1
d_gene: TRBD2
abundance: -
CDR3aa: CSGLAVLSYNEQFF
CDR3nt: TGCAGCGGGCTAGCGGTACTCTCCTACAATGAGCAGTTCTTC

v_gene: TRBV5-3
j_gene: TRBJ2-7
d_gene: -
abundance: few
CDR3aa: CARSSLGPGMDEQYF
CDR3nt: TGTGCCAGAAGCTCCTTGGGACCGGGAATGGACGAGCAGTACTTC

v_gene: TRBV21-1
j_gene: TRBJ1-5
d_gene: -
abundance: -
CDR3aa: CASSRPGTATPVNQPQHF
CDR3nt: TGTGCCAGCAGCCGCCCGGGGACGGCAACCCCCGTCAATCAGCCCCAGCATTTT

v_gene: TRBV6-5
j_gene: TRBJ2-1
d_gene: -
abundance: -
CDR3aa: CASSWTPYNEQFF
CDR3nt: TGTGCCAGCAGTTGGACACCCTACAATGAGCAGTTCTTC

v_gene: TRBV29-1
j_gene: TRBJ1-2
d_gene: -
abundance: -
CDR3aa: CSVVEGNYGYTF
CDR3nt: TGCAGCGTTGTGGAGGGGAACTATGGCTACACCTTC

v_gene: TRBV11-2
j_gene: TRBJ2-7
d_gene: -
abundance: -
CDR3aa: CASRGITGAYEQYF
CDR3nt: TGTGCCAGCAGGGGAATCACGGGGGCCTACGAGCAGTACTTC

v_gene: TRBV11-3
j_gene: TRBJ1-1
d_gene: TRBD1
abundance: -
CDR3aa: CASSPRGQGTEAFF
CDR3nt: TGTGCCAGCAGCCCGAGGGGGCAGGGCACTGAAGCTTTCTTT

v_gene: TRBV7-3
j_gene: TRBJ2-5
d_gene: -
abundance: -
CDR3aa: CASSSGSRQETQYF
CDR3nt: TGTGCCAGCAGCTCCGGCTCCAGGCAAGAGACCCAGTACTTC

v_gene: TRBV2
j_gene: TRBJ2-7
d_gene: TRBD1
abundance: -
CDR3aa: CASQGTGYEQYF
CDR3nt: TGTGCCTCACAGGGGACCGGGTACGAGCAGTACTTC

v_gene: TRBV4-1
j_gene: TRBJ2-7
d_gene: -
abundance: -
CDR3aa: CASSPYPGSGAKEQYF
CDR3nt: TGCGCCAGCAGCCCGTACCCCGGGTCGGGGGCTAAGGAGCAGTACTTC

v_gene: TRBV5-1
j_gene: TRBJ2-3
d_gene: TRBD2
abundance: -
CDR3aa: CASSSSSGVSTDTQYF
CDR3nt: TGCGCCAGCAGCTCGTCTAGCGGGGTTAGCACAGATACGCAGTATTTT

v_gene: TRBV6-6
j_gene: TRBJ2-7
d_gene: -
abundance: -
CDR3aa: CASSYSGVASYEQYF
CDR3nt: TGTGCCAGCAGTTATAGTGGAGTAGCTTCCTACGAGCAGTACTTC

v_gene: TRBV27
j_gene: TRBJ2-7
d_gene: TRBD1
abundance: -
CDR3aa: CASGTGPSRDYEQYF
CDR3nt: TGTGCCAGCGGGACAGGGCCTTCGAGGGACTACGAGCAGTACTTC

v_gene: TRBV2
j_gene: TRBJ2-5
d_gene: TRBD1
abundance: -
CDR3aa: CASRAGQGIGETQYF
CDR3nt: TGTGCCAGCAGAGCGGGACAGGGTATCGGAGAGACCCAGTACTTC

v_gene: TRBV28
j_gene: TRBJ1-3
d_gene: -
abundance: -
CDR3aa: CASEENSGNTIYF
CDR3nt: TGTGCCAGCGAGGAGAACTCTGGAAACACCATATATTTT

v_gene: TRBV4-3
j_gene: TRBJ2-1
d_gene: -
abundance: once
CDR3aa: CASSQLGADEQFF
CDR3nt: TGCGCCAGCAGCCAACTAGGGGCAGATGAGCAGTTCTTC

v_gene: TRBV5-4
j_gene: TRBJ1-1
d_gene: -
abundance: once
CDR3aa: CASSTGGGRVNTEAFF
CDR3nt: TGTGCCAGCAGCACCGGGGGAGGGAGGGTGAACACTGAAGCTTTCTTT

v_gene: TRBV7-3
j_gene: TRBJ2-2
d_gene: TRBD2
abundance: -
CDR3aa: CASSLTSGGPKTGELFF
CDR3nt: TGTGCCAGCAGCTTAACCTCGGGAGGGCCGAAAACCGGGGAGCTGTTTTTT

v_gene: TRBV30
j_gene: TRBJ1-5
d_gene: -
abundance: -
CDR3aa: CAWNPSGVMGNQPQHF
CDR3nt: TGTGCCTGGAACCCCTCAGGGGTAATGGGCAATCAGCCCCAGCATTTT

v_gene: TRBV30
j_gene: TRBJ2-5
d_gene: TRBD2
abundance: -
CDR3aa: CAWSVGGETQYF
CDR3nt: TGTGCCTGGAGTGTGGGGGGGGAGACCCAGTACTTC

v_gene: TRBV6-5
j_gene: TRBJ2-5
d_gene: -
abundance: -
CDR3aa: CASSYGPWETQYF
CDR3nt: TGTGCCAGCAGTTACGGTCCATGGGAGACCCAGTACTTC

v_gene: TRBV18
j_gene: TRBJ1-3
d_gene: TRBD1
abundance: -
CDR3aa: CASSTDRRSGNTIYF
CDR3nt: TGTGCCAGCTCAACGGACAGGCGCTCTGGAAACACCATATATTTT

v_gene: TRBV9
j_gene: TRBJ2-1
d_gene: -
abundance: -
CDR3aa: CASSVEGDGEQFF
CDR3nt: TGTGCCAGCAGCGTAGAGGGGGACGGTGAGCAGTTCTTC